This TCR beta chain was captured by sequencing in a study of tumor-infiltrating lymphocytes in primary liver carcinoma. On the study more broadly: Productive TCRbeta reads per sample were roughly 3.5 to 7.13 million, not differing by tissue.

As regards this clonotype: Because it lacks the conserved phenylalanine or tryptophan at the end, this CDR3 is likely a read error.

Per germline, CDR1 MGHRA and CDR2 YSYEKL. CDR3 length: 14 amino acids. Unsorted whole blood supplied the RNA, and germline DNA was extracted too. What was collected before surgery was 4 to 5 milliliters of peripheral blood. TCR beta cDNA was reverse-transcribed from 400 to 500 ng of total RNA. The reaction used a constant-region primer and ProtoScript II reverse transcriptase. Three nested multiplex PCR rounds of slightly modified ARM-PCR generated TCR beta libraries. Each of the first two PCR rounds ran approximately 10 cycles with TRBV1-TRBV30 forward and C-beta reverse primers. TCRdb redid the calling of the multiplex PCR reads with MiXCR, one entry per CDR3 protein. The sample contains 330,000 or so distinct CDR3 sequences, around three fifths of which appear only once.

The chain couples TRBV4-1 to TRBJ2-5, with D possibly TRBD1 on 5 matching bases. This sequence originates from a man in his forties with primary liver carcinoma and hepatitis B virus infection. The material sequenced was peripheral blood. Here the CDR3 reads CASSQQTPGETQYS. CDR3 coding DNA: TGCGCAAGCAGCCAGCAGACCCCAGGGGAGACCCAGTACTCC.